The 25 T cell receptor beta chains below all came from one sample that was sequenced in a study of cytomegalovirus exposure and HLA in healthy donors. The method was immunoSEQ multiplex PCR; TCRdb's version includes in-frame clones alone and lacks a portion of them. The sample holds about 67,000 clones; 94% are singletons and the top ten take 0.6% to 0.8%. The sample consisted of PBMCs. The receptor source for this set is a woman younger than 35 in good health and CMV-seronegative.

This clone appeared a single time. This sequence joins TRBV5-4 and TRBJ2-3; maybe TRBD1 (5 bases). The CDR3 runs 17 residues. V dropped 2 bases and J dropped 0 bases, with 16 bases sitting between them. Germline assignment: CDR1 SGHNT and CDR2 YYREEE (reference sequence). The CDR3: CASSFRVLNPSTDTQYF. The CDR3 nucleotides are TGTGCCAGCAGCTTCAGGGTCCTAAATCCTAGCACAGATACGCAGTATTTT.

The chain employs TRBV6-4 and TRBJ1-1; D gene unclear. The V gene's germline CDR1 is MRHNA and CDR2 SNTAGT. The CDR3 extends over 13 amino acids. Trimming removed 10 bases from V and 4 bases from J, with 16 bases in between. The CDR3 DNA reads TGTGCCAACACGGGTCACGATGTCACTGAAGCTTTCTTT. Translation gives CANTGHDVTEAFF.

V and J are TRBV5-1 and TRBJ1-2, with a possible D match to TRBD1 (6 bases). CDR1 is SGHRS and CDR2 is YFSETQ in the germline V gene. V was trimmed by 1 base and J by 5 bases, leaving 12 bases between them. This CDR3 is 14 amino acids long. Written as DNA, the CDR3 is TGCGCCAGCAGCTTGTCTTCGGACAGTTATGGCTACACCTTC. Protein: CASSLSSDSYGYTF.

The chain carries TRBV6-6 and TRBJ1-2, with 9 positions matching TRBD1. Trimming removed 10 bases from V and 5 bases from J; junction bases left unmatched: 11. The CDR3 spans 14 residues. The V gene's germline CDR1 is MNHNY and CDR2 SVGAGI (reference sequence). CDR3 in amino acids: CATHFRDRAYGYTF. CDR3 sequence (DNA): TGTGCCACCCACTTCCGGGACAGGGCGTATGGCTACACCTTC.

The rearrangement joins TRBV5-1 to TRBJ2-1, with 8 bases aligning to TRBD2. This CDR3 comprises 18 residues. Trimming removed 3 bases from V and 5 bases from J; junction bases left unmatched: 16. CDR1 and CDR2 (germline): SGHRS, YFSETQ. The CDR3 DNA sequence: TGCGCCAGCAGCTCCGTGACTAGCGCCCGGGTGGGAGACAATGAGCAGTTCTTC. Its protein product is CASSSVTSARVGDNEQFF.

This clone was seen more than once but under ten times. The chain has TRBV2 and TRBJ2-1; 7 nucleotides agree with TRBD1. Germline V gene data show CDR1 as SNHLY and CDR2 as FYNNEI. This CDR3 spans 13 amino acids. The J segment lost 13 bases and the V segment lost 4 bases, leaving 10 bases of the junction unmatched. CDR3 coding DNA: TGTGCCAGCAGTGGTGTAGGAGACAGGGTACAGTTCTTC. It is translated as CASSGVGDRVQFF.

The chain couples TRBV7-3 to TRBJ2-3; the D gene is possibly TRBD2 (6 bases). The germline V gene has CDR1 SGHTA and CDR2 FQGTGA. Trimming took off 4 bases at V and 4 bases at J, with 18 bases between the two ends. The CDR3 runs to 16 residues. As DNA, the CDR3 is TGTGCCAGCAGCTCGTCCGGGGGTATGACCCCAGATACGCAGTATTTT. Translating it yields CASSSSGGMTPDTQYF.

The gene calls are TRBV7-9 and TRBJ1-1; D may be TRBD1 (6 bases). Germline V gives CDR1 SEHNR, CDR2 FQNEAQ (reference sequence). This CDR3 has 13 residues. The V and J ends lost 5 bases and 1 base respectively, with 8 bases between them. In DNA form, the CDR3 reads TGTGCCAGCAGCCCGACAGGGAACACTGAAGCTTTCTTT. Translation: CASSPTGNTEAFF.

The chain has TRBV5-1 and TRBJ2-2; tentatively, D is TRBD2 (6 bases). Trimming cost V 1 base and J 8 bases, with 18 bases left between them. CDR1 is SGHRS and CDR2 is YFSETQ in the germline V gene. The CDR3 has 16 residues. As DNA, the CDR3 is TGCGCCAGCAGCTTGCTAGGAGGGGCTGATCAAGGGGAGCTGTTTTTT. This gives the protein CASSLLGGADQGELFF.

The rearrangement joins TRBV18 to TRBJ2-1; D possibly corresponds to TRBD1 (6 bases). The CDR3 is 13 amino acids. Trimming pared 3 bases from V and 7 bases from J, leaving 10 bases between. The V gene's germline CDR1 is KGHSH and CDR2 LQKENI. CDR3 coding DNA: TGTGCCAGCTCACCGGGACAATGGAATGAGCAGTTCTTC. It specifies CASSPGQWNEQFF.

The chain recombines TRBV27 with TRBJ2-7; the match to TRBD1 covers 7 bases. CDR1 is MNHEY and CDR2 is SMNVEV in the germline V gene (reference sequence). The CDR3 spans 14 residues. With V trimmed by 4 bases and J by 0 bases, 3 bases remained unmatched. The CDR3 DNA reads TGTGCCAGCAGTTCAAACAGGGGCTCCTACGAGCAGTACTTC. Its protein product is CASSSNRGSYEQYF.

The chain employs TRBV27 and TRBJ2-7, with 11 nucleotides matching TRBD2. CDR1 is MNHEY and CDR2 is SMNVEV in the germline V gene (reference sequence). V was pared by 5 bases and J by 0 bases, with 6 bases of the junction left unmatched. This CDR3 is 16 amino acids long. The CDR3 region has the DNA TGTGCCAGCAGTCGCCGACTAGCGGGGAGCTCCTACGAGCAGTACTTC. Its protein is CASSRRLAGSSYEQYF.

This chain's CDR3 is CASSRQGGGPEAFF. The DNA for the CDR3 is TGTGCCAGCTCACGACAGGGGGGGGGACCTGAAGCTTTCTTT. The chain joins TRBV18 to TRBJ1-1, with TRBD1 matching over 9 bases. This CDR3 is built from 14 residues. V dropped 4 bases and J dropped 6; count of bases not matched to a gene: 6. Germline V gene sequence: CDR1 KGHSH, CDR2 LQKENI.

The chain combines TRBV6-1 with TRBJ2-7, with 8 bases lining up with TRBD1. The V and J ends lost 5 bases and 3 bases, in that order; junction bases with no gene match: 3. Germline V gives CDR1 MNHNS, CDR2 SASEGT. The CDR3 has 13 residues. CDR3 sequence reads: CASSTDRGYEQYF. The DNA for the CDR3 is TGTGCCAGCAGTACAGACAGGGGCTACGAGCAGTACTTC.

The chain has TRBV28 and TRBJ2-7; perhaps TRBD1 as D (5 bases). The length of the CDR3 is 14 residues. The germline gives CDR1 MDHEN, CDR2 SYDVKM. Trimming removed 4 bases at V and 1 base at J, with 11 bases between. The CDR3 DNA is TGTGCCAGCAGTTCACAAGGACATTCCTACGAGCAGTACTTC. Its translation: CASSSQGHSYEQYF.

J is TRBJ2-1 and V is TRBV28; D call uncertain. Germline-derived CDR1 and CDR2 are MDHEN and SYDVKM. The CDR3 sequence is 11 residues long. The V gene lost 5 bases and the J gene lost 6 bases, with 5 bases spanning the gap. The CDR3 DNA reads TGTGCCAGCAGTAACAGCAATGAGCAGTTCTTC. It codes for CASSNSNEQFF.

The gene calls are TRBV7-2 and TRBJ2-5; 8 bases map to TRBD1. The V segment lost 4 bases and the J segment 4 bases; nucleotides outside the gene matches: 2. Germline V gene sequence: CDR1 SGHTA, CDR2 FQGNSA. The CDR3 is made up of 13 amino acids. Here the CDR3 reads CASSWTGRETQYF. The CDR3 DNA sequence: TGTGCCAGCAGCTGGACAGGGCGAGAGACCCAGTACTTC.

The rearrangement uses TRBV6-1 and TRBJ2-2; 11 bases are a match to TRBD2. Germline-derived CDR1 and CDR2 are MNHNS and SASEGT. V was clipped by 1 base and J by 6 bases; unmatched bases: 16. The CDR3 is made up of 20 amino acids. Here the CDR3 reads CASSEVTALAGGSRAGELFF. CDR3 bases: TGTGCCAGCAGTGAAGTCACGGCGCTAGCGGGGGGCTCTCGAGCCGGGGAGCTGTTTTTT.

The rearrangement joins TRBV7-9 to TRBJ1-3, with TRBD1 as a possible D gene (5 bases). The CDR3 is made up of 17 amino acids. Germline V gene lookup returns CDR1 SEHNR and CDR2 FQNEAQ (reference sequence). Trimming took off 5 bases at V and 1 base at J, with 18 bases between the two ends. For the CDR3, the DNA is TGTGCCAGCAGCCCCAAATGGGGGGAAGCGTCTGGAAACACCATATATTTT. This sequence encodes CASSPKWGEASGNTIYF.

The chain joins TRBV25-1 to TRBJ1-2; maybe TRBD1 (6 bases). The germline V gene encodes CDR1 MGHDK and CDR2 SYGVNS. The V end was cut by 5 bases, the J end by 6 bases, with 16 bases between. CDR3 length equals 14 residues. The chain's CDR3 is CASSMQGLINGYTF. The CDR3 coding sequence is TGTGCCAGCAGTATGCAGGGGTTGATAAATGGCTACACCTTC.

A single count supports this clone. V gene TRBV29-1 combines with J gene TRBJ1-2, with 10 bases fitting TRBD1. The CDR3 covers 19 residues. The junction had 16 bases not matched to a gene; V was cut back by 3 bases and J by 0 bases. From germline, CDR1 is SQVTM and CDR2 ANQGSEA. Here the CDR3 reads CSVEEVLWDRGGANYGYTF. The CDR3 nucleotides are TGCAGCGTTGAGGAGGTCCTATGGGACAGGGGAGGTGCTAACTATGGCTACACCTTC. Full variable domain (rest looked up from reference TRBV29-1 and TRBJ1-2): SAVISQKPSRDICQRGTSLTIQCQVDSQVTMMFWYRQQPGQSLTLIATANQGSEATYESGFVIDKFPISRPNLTFSTLTVSNMSPEDSSIYLCSVEEVLWDRGGANYGYTFGSGTRLTVV.

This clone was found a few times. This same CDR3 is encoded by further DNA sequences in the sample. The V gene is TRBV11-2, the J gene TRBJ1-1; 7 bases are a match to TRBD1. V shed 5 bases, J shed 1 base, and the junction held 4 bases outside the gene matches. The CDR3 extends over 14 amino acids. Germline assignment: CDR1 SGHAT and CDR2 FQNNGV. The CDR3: CASSQTGRNTEAFF. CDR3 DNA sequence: TGTGCCAGCAGCCAGACAGGGAGGAACACTGAAGCTTTCTTT.

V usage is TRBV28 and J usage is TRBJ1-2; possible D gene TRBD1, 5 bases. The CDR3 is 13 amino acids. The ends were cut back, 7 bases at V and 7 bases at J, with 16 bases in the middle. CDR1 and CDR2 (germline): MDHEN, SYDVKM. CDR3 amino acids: CASTTSPGGGYTF. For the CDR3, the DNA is TGTGCCAGCACTACAAGCCCCGGGGGTGGCTACACCTTC.

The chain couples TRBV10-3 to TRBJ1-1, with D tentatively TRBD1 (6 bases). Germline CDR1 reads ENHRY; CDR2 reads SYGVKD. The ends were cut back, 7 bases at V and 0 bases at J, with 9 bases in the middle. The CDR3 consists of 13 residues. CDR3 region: CAITQGMNTEAFF. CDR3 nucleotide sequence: TGTGCCATCACTCAGGGGATGAACACTGAAGCTTTCTTT.

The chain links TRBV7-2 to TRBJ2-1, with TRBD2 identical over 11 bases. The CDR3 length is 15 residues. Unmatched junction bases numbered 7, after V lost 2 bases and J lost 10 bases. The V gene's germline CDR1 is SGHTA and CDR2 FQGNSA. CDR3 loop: CASSLSGSGGAEQFF. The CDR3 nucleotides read TGTGCCAGCAGCTTAAGTGGTAGCGGGGGGGCAGAGCAGTTCTTC.